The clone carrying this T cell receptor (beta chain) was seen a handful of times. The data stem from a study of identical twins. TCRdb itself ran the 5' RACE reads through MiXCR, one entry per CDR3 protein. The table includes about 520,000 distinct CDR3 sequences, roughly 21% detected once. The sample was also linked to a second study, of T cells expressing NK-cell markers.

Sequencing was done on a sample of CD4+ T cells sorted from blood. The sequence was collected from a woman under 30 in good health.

CDR3 sequence (DNA): TGTGCCAGCAGCACACGGCACTGGCTAGCGGGAGGGGGGGATGAGCAGTTCTTC. It encodes CASSTRHWLAGGGDEQFF. The chain recombines TRBV11-2 with TRBJ2-1, with 12 bases lining up with TRBD2. V lost 5 bases, J lost 8 bases, and 16 bases stayed unmatched. Germline V lookup: CDR1 SGHAT, CDR2 FQNNGV. The CDR3 totals 18 residues.